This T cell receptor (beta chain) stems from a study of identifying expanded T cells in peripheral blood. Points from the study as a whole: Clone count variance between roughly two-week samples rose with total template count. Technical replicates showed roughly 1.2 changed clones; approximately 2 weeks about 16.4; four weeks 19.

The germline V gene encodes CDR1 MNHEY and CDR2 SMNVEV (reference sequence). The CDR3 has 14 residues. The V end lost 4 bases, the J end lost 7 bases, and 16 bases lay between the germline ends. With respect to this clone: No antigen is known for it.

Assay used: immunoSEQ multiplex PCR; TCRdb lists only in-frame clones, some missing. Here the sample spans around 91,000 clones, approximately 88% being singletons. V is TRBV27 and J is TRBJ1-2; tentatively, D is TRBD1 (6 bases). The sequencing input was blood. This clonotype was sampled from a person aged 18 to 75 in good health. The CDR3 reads CASSSTGLPFGYTF. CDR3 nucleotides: TGTGCCAGCAGTTCGACAGGCCTCCCCTTTGGCTACACCTTC.